The next 23 T cell receptor beta chains were all read from a single sample in a study of T cells after yellow fever vaccination. Each CDR3 protein is one row after TCRdb ran MiXCR on the 5' RACE reads. Of about 550,000 distinct CDR3 sequences detected, 19% appear once; the ten largest clones hold roughly an eighth. The sample consisted of PBMCs, taken 15 days after the yellow fever booster vaccination. These receptors were obtained from a man aged 25-45 years who received the YFV17D yellow fever vaccine.

J is TRBJ2-7 and V is TRBV20-1; TRBD1 matches at 9 bases. The V gene's germline CDR1 is DFQATT and CDR2 SNEGSKA (reference sequence). The CDR3 totals 11 residues. V was clipped by 6 bases and J by 6 bases; unmatched bases: 3. CDR3 sequence (DNA): TGCAGTGCCACAGGGGGCCTCGAGCAGTACTTC. Translating it yields CSATGGLEQYF.

This chain joins TRBV25-1 and TRBJ1-3; D is undetermined. Germline V gene sequence: CDR1 MGHDK, CDR2 SYGVNS. With 8 bases removed from V and 0 bases from J, the gap between germline ends came to 5 bases. The CDR3 is 12 amino acids. The CDR3 DNA is TGTGCCAGCCACAGCTCTGGAAACACCATATATTTT. Encoded protein: CASHSSGNTIYF. Drawing the rest from reference TRBV25-1 and TRBJ1-3, the complete variable domain is EADIYQTPRYLVIGTGKKITLECSQTMGHDKMYWYQQDPGMELHLIHYSYGVNSTEKGDLSSESTVSRIRTEHFPLTLESARPSHTSQYLCASHSSGNTIYFGEGSWLTVV.

The rearrangement links TRBV12-3 or TRBV12-4 to TRBJ1-2; no clear D. The CDR3 runs 14 residues. V shed 5 bases and J shed 8 bases, with 18 bases lying between them. The CDR3 region is CASSPLLGRSGYTF. The CDR3 DNA follows: TGTGCCAGCAGTCCGCTTCTTGGAAGAAGCGGCTACACCTTC.

This clonotype was observed a handful of times. This chain connects TRBV2 to TRBJ2-1, with 7 bases fitting TRBD2. J was trimmed by 4 bases and V by 6 bases; bases with no gene match: 6. The CDR3 is 14 amino acids. CDR1 and CDR2 from the germline V gene are SNHLY and FYNNEI. In nucleotides, the CDR3 is TGTGCCAGCAGAACGGGACTAAGTTACAATGAGCAGTTCTTC. Protein sequence: CASRTGLSYNEQFF.

This chain links TRBV5-1 with TRBJ2-5, with D possibly being TRBD2 (6 bases). V was clipped by 1 base and J by 4 bases, with 11 bases between them. Germline V gene sequence: CDR1 SGHRS, CDR2 YFSETQ. The CDR3 consists of 14 residues. The CDR3 sequence: CASSLRGTSETQYF. The CDR3, as DNA: TGCGCCAGCAGCTTGCGGGGGACGTCAGAGACCCAGTACTTC.

This chain joins TRBV20-1 and TRBJ2-1, with unresolved D. Trimming took off 4 bases at V and 9 bases at J, with 16 bases between the two ends. The CDR3 runs to 13 residues. The germline gives CDR1 DFQATT, CDR2 SNEGSKA (reference sequence). The CDR3 DNA is TGCAGTGCTATTCGGTCACAAAAGGTTGAGCAGTTCTTC. Translation gives CSAIRSQKVEQFF.

This clonotype appeared a few times. The CDR3 region has the DNA TGCGCCAGCAGCTTGGATGGGGAGAGATGGAACACCGGGGAGCTGTTTTTT. It encodes CASSLDGERWNTGELFF. The rearrangement joins TRBV5-1 to TRBJ2-2, with a possible D match to TRBD2 (5 bases). V was clipped by 0 bases and J by 1 base, with 13 bases between them. This CDR3 has 17 residues. The germline gives CDR1 SGHRS, CDR2 YFSETQ.

The rearrangement joins TRBV20-1 to TRBJ1-5; 8 bases align to TRBD1. J was trimmed by 0 bases and V by 6 bases; bases with no gene match: 4. This CDR3 spans 14 amino acids. Germline values: CDR1 DFQATT, CDR2 SNEGSKA (reference sequence). Here the CDR3 DNA reads TGCAGTGCGTTGGACAGGGTTAGCAATCAGCCCCAGCATTTT. Encoded protein: CSALDRVSNQPQHF.

The CDR3 spells CASSQNTPRSGHTYNEQFF. CDR3 coding DNA: TGTGCCAGCAGCCAGAACACGCCGCGCAGCGGGCATACCTACAATGAGCAGTTCTTC. The chain links TRBV3-1 to TRBJ2-1; a weak D match, TRBD2 (6 bases). V gave up 3 bases and J gave up 2 bases, with 23 bases separating them. The CDR3 is 19 amino acids. CDR1 and CDR2 (germline): LGHDT, YNNKEL (reference sequence).

The chain carries TRBV5-5 and TRBJ2-1; D is ambiguous. V dropped 6 bases and J dropped 5 bases, with 21 bases sitting between them. The CDR3 is 16 residues long. Looked up from germline, CDR1 is SGHKS and CDR2 is YYEKEE (reference sequence). CDR3 amino acids: CASIPQRVLGNNEQFF. The DNA of the CDR3 is TGTGCCAGCATCCCCCAACGGGTCTTAGGGAACAATGAGCAGTTCTTC.

This chain joins TRBV20-1 and TRBJ1-4, with 7 bases matching TRBD1. The CDR3 is 14 residues long. Germline values: CDR1 DFQATT, CDR2 SNEGSKA (reference sequence). V gave up 5 bases and J gave up 4 bases; unmatched junction bases: 7. This chain's CDR3 is CSAPIQGSNEKLFF. The CDR3, as DNA: TGCAGTGCTCCGATACAGGGGAGTAATGAAAAACTGTTTTTT.

Note on this clonotype: The junction departs from germline at one end; a sequencing error may be responsible. The CDR3 here is CASSLAGVFGTDSQYF. The CDR3 bases are TGTGCCAGCAGTTTAGCGGGAGTTTTTGGCACAGATTCGCAGTATTTT. This sequence joins TRBV28 and TRBJ2-3; TRBD2 matches 7 bases. This CDR3 is built from 16 residues. The V gene's germline CDR1 is MDHEN and CDR2 SYDVKM.

This clonotype was seen a few times. The chain recombines TRBV24-1 with TRBJ2-3, with a tentative D call TRBD2 (6 bases). This CDR3 is 14 amino acids long. V was trimmed by 5 bases and J by 2 bases, leaving 10 bases between them. The germline gives CDR1 KGHDR, CDR2 SFDVKD. CDR3 region: CATSVRGDTDTQYF. CDR3 DNA sequence: TGTGCCACCAGTGTGCGGGGCGACACAGATACGCAGTATTTT.

This clonotype showed up just a few times. The chain joins TRBV7-9 to TRBJ2-3; D is unclear. Germline lookup yields CDR1 SEHNR and CDR2 FQNEAQ (reference sequence). The length of the CDR3 is 13 residues. With 5 bases removed from V and 4 bases from J, the gap between germline ends came to 10 bases. Here the CDR3 reads CASSQKAPDTQYF. DNA of the CDR3: TGTGCCAGCAGCCAAAAGGCCCCAGATACGCAGTATTTT.

The chain links TRBV12-3 or TRBV12-4 to TRBJ1-1; a weak D match, TRBD1 (6 bases). Trimming took off 3 bases at V and 4 bases at J, with 15 bases between the two ends. The CDR3 loop spans 15 amino acids. Written as DNA, the CDR3 is TGTGCCAGCAGTTTCCCCCCGGTAGGGGGCACTGAAGCTTTCTTT. Encoded protein: CASSFPPVGGTEAFF.

This clonotype was seen many times. The chain has TRBV6-2 or TRBV6-3 and TRBJ2-2, with 7 bases aligning to TRBD1. The germline V gene has CDR1 MNHEY and CDR2 SVGEGT. The CDR3 totals 15 residues. The V gene end was trimmed by 6 bases and the J gene end by 3 bases; junction bases not matched to a gene: 7. Here the CDR3 reads CASSIQDRDTGELFF. CDR3 coding DNA: TGTGCCAGCAGCATCCAAGACAGGGACACCGGGGAGCTGTTTTTT.

A few counts support this clonotype. The rearrangement uses TRBV12-3 or TRBV12-4 and TRBJ1-1; D ambiguous. CDR3 size: 14 residues. Trimming took off 5 bases at V and 11 bases at J, with 21 bases between the two ends. CDR3 nucleotides: TGTGCCAGCAGTCCCCAAGCCCAGGTTCGTCGGGCTTTCTTT. Amino acid sequence: CASSPQAQVRRAFF.

This rearrangement joins TRBV5-1 to TRBJ2-5; 12 positions agree with TRBD2. This CDR3 comprises 16 residues. Germline CDR1 SGHRS, CDR2 YFSETQ. Losses at the gene ends were 4 bases for V and 5 bases for J; bases not matched to a gene: 9. The CDR3 region has the DNA TGCGCCAGCAGCCGCGAGACTAGCGGGAGAACCGAGACCCAGTACTTC. The encoded protein is CASSRETSGRTETQYF.

In the case of this clonotype: Its ends do not fully match the called genes, so a read error is possible. V and J are TRBV5-4 and TRBJ2-1; 7 nucleotides agree with TRBD1. CDR1 SGHNT and CDR2 YYREEE come from the germline V gene (reference sequence). The CDR3 runs 13 residues. The CDR3 nucleotides are TGTGCCAGCAGCCCTCGTCGGACGGGGACAGAGTCCTTC. This gives the protein CASSPRRTGTESF.

This clonotype was picked up a small number of times. This rearrangement joins TRBV7-3 to TRBJ1-1, with 9 bases identical to TRBD1. V lost 5 bases to trimming and J lost 5 bases; unmatched junction nucleotides: 12. The germline V gene has CDR1 SGHTA and CDR2 FQGTGA. This CDR3 has 16 residues. In nucleotides, the CDR3 is TGTGCCAGCAGCCGACAAACGGGACAGGGAGCGACTGAAGCTTTCTTT. Translation: CASSRQTGQGATEAFF.

The chain links TRBV18 to TRBJ1-2; perhaps TRBD1 as D (6 bases). Germline V gene data show CDR1 as KGHSH and CDR2 as LQKENI. Trimming removed 3 bases from V and 3 bases from J, with 11 bases in between. The CDR3 extends over 14 amino acids. The CDR3 coding sequence is TGTGCCAGCTCACCGGGGGCAGAATACTATGGCTACACCTTC. It translates to CASSPGAEYYGYTF.

Ten or more counts support this clonotype. A junction boundary mismatches the germline segment, possibly from a read error. The chain employs TRBV7-3 and TRBJ1-1; the match to TRBD1 covers 7 bases. The CDR3 has 13 residues. CDR1 SGHTA and CDR2 FQGTGA come from the germline V gene. In nucleotides, the CDR3 is TGTGCCAGCAGTAAATCTACGACAGGGTGGGTGGTTTTT. Encoded protein: CASSKSTTGWVVF.

This clonotype was picked up a small number of times. V is TRBV20-1 and J is TRBJ2-5; the D is unclear. V dropped 1 base and J dropped 5 bases, with 11 bases sitting between them. The CDR3 is 13 residues long. Germline V gene sequence: CDR1 DFQATT, CDR2 SNEGSKA (reference sequence). As DNA, the CDR3 is TGCAGTGCTAGAGGTGGTAATGTCGAGACCCAGTACTTC. Translation gives CSARGGNVETQYF.